This T cell receptor beta chain was identified during a study of T cells after yellow fever vaccination. Study findings and constraints: The study found a weaker secondary response that peaked faster, day 5 versus 15.

Each CDR3 protein is one row after TCRdb ran MiXCR on the 5' RACE reads. The repertoire includes a few hundred thousand distinct CDR3 sequences, 3% to 4.5% of them detected once, and approximately 25% sits in the top ten. This clonotype was seen more than once but under ten times. Its antigen is undetermined. This CDR3 is built from 17 residues. Germline-derived CDR1 and CDR2 are LGHNA and YSLEER. The ends were cut back, 3 bases at V and 1 base at J, with 16 bases in the middle. The V and J genes are TRBV4-3 and TRBJ2-1; D may correspond to TRBD1 or TRBD2 (5 bases each). Sequences were derived from PBMCs, sampled 5 days after the yellow fever booster vaccination. The TCR comes from a man younger than 35 who received the YFV17D yellow fever vaccine. The CDR3 protein is CASSHQVGVVSYNEQFF. CDR3 in DNA: TGCGCCAGCAGCCACCAAGTGGGGGTTGTTTCCTACAATGAGCAGTTCTTC.